This T cell receptor beta chain originates from a study of regulatory T cells in long-lasting Graves disease. The time point is: newly diagnosed GD, antithyroid drugs for less than 3 months. RNA extracted from PBMCs served as the sequencing template. Combining iRepertoire HTBI primers with Arm-PCR of CDR3 regions, the authors built TCR beta libraries. The authors' processing: Detected in the samples were around 62 TRBV and 14 TRBJ segments. TCRdb itself ran the multiplex PCR reads through MiXCR, one entry per CDR3 protein. TCRdb's processing, not the authors' own work, is the source of the V and J calls. The table lists about 540,000 distinct CDR3 sequences, roughly 13% of them singletons. The sample holds many counts of this clonotype. The germline V gene has CDR1 MNHNS and CDR2 SASEGT. V shed 7 bases and J shed 4 bases, with 16 bases lying between them. The CDR3 loop spans 14 amino acids. These data also formed part of another study, on T cells in Graves' hyperthyroidism and ophthalmopathy. That source adds: Stable Graves' hyperthyroidism meant no ophthalmopathy progression within 18 months. On the basis of clinical symptoms, serum thyroxine and TRAb, thyroid ultrasound and orbital computed tomography, diagnoses were made. The HTBI primer set was used in a first-round RT-PCR of the TCR CDR3.

V gene TRBV6-1 combines with J gene TRBJ1-2, with D perhaps matching TRBD1 (5 bases). The source of this sequence is a man in his thirties or forties with Graves disease. This sample comprised peripheral blood mononuclear cells (PBMCs), obtained at new diagnosis, from a patient treated with antithyroid drugs. The CDR3 sequence is CASTSGTAGYGYTF. CDR3 DNA sequence: TGTGCCAGCACATCCGGGACGGCGGGCTATGGCTACACCTTC.